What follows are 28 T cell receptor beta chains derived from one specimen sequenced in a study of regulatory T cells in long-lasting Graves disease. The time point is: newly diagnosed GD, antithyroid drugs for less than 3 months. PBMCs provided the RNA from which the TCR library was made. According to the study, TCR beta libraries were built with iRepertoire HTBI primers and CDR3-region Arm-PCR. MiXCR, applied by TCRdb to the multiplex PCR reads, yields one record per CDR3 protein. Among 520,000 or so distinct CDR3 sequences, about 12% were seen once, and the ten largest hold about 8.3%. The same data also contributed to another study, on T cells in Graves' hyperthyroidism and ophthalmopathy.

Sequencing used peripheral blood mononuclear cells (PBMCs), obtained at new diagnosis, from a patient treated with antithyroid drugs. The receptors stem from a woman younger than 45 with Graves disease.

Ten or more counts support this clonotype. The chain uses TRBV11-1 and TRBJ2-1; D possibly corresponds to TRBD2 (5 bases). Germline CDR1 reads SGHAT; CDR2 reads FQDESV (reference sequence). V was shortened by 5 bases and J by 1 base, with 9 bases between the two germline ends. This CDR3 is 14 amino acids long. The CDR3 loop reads CASSRGRSYNEQFF. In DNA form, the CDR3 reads TGTGCCAGCAGCCGCGGGCGGTCCTACAATGAGCAGTTCTTC.

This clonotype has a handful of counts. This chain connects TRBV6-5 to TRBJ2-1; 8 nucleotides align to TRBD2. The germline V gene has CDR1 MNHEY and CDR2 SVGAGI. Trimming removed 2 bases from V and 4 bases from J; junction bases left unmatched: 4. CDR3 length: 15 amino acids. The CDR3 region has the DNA TGTGCCAGCAGTTACGGCAAGCGGGAGTACAATGAGCAGTTCTTC. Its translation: CASSYGKREYNEQFF.

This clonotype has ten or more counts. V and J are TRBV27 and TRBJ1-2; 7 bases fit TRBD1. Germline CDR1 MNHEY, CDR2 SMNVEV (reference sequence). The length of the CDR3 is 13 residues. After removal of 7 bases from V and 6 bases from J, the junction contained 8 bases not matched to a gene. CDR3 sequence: CASKPTGRNGYTF. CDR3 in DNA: TGTGCCAGCAAGCCGACAGGGAGGAATGGCTACACCTTC.

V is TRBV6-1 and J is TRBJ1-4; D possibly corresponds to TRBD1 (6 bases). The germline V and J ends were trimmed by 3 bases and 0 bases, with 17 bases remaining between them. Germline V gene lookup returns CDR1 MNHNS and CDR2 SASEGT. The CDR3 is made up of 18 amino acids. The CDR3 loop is CASSDAEGQIATNEKLFF. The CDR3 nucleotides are TGTGCCAGCAGTGACGCCGAAGGACAGATTGCAACTAATGAAAAACTGTTTTTT.

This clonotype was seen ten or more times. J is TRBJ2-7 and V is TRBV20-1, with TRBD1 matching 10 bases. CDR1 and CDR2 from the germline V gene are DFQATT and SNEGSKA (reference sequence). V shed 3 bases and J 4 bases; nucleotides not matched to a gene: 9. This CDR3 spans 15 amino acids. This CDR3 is CSASKPGQGSYEQYF. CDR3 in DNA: TGCAGTGCTAGTAAACCGGGACAGGGGTCTTACGAGCAGTACTTC.

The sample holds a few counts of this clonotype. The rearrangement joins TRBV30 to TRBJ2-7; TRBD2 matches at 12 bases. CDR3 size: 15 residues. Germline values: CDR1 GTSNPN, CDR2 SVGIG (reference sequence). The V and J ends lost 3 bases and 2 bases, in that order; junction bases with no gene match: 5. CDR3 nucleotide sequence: TGTGCCTGGAGGCCCTGGACTAGCGGGACCTACGAGCAGTACTTC. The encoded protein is CAWRPWTSGTYEQYF.

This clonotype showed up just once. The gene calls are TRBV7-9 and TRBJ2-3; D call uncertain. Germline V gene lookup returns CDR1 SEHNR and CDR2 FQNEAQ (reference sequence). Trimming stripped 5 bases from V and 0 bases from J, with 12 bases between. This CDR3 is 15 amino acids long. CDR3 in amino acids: CASSPLGRSTDTQYF. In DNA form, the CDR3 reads TGTGCCAGCAGCCCCCTGGGAAGGAGCACAGATACGCAGTATTTT.

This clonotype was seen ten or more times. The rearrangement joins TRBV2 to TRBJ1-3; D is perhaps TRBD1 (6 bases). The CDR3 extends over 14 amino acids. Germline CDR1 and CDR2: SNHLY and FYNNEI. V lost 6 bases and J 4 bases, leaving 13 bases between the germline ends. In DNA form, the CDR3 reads TGTGCCAGCAGAACAGGGTCTGTAGGAAACACCATATATTTT. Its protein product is CASRTGSVGNTIYF.

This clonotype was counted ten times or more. CDR3 sequence reads: CASRGLVSDEQYF. CDR3 bases: TGTGCCAGCAGAGGACTAGTCAGCGACGAGCAGTACTTC. This rearrangement joins TRBV6-1 to TRBJ2-7; 7 bases are a match to TRBD2. Germline V CDR1 and CDR2: MNHNS, SASEGT. The CDR3 extends over 13 amino acids. The V and J ends lost 6 bases and 5 bases, in that order; junction bases with no gene match: 7.

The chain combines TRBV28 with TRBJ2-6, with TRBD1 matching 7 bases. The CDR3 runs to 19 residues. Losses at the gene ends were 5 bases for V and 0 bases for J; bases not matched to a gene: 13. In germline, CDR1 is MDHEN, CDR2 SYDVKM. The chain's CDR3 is CASSRPPGQKSSGANVLTF. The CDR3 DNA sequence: TGTGCCAGCAGTAGGCCCCCGGGACAGAAGAGCTCTGGGGCCAACGTCCTGACTTTC.

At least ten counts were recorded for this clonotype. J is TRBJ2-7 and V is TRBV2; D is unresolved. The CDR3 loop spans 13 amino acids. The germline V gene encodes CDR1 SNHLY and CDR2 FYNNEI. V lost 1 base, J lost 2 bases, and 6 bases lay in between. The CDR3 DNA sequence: TGTGCCAGCAGTGAAGGCAGGCCCTACGAGCAGTACTTC. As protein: CASSEGRPYEQYF.

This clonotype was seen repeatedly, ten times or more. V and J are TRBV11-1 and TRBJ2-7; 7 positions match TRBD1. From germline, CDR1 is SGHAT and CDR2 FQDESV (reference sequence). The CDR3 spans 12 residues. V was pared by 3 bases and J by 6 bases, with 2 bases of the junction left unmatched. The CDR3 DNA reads TGTGCCAGCAGCTTCACAGGGGTCGAGCAGTACTTC. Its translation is CASSFTGVEQYF. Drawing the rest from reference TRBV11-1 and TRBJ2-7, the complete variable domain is EAEVAQSPRYKITEKSQAVAFWCDPISGHATLYWYRQILGQGPELLVQFQDESVVDDSQLPKDRFSAERLKGVDSTLKIQPAELGDSAMYLCASSFTGVEQYFGPGTRLTVT.

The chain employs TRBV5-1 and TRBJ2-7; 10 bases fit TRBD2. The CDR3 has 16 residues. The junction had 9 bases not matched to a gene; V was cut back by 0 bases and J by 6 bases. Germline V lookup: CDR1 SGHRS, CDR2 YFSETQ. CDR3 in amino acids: CASSLGLAGVPTEQYF. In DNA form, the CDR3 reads TGCGCCAGCAGCTTGGGGCTAGCGGGAGTACCTACCGAGCAGTACTTC.

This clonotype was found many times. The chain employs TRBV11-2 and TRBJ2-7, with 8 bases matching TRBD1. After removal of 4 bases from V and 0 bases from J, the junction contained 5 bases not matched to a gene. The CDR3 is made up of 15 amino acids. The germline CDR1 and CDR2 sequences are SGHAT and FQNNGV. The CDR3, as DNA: TGTGCCAGCAGCTCACCGGGACAGGCCTCCTACGAGCAGTACTTC. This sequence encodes CASSSPGQASYEQYF.

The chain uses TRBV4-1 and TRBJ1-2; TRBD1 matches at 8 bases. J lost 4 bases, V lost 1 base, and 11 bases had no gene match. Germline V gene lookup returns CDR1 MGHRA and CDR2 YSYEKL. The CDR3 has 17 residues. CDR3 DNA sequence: TGCGCCAGCAGCCAAGCCTCGACAGGGGTCCGCCCCTATGGCTACACCTTC. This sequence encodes CASSQASTGVRPYGYTF.

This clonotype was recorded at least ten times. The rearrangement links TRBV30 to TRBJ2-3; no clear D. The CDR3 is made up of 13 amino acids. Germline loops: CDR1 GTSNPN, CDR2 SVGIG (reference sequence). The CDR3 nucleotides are TGTGCGAGGTCTGGCGTCAGCACAGATACGCAGTATTTT. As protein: CARSGVSTDTQYF.

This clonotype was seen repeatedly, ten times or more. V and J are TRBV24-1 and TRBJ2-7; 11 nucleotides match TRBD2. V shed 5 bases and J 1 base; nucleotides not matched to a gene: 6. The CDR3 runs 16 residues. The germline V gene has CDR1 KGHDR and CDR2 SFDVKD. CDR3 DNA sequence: TGTGCCACCAGTGCTGAGACTAGCGGGGTTTCCTACGAGCAGTACTTC. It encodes CATSAETSGVSYEQYF.

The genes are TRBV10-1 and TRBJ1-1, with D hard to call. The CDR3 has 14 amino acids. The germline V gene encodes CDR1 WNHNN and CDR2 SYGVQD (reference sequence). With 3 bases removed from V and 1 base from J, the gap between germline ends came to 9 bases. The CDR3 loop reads CASSEGSSNTEAFF. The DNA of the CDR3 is TGCGCCAGCAGTGAAGGGTCCTCGAACACTGAAGCTTTCTTT.

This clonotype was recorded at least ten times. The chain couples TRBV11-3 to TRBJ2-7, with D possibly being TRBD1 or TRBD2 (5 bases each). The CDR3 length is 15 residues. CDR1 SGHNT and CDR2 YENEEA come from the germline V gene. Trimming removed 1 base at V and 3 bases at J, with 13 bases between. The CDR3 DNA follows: TGTGCCAGCAGCTTAGGGGGGACGGCCGGCTACGAGCAGTACTTC. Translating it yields CASSLGGTAGYEQYF.

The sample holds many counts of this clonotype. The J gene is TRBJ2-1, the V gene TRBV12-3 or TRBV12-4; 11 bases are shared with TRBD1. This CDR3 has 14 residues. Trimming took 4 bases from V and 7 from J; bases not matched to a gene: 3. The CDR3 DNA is TGTGCCAGCAGTTACGGGACAGGGGGGAATGAGCAGTTCTTC. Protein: CASSYGTGGNEQFF.

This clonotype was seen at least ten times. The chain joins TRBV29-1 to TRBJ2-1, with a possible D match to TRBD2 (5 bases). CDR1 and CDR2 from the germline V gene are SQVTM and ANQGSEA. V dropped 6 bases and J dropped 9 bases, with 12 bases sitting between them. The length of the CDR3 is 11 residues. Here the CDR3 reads CSVAPGGEQFF. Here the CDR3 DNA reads TGCAGCGTCGCGCCCGGAGGTGAGCAGTTCTTC.

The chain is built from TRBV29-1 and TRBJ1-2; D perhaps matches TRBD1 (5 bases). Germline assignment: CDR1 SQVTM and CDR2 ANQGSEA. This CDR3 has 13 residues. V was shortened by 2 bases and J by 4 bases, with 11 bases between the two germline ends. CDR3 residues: CSVEIGESYGYTF. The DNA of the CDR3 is TGCAGCGTTGAAATAGGGGAGTCCTATGGCTACACCTTC.

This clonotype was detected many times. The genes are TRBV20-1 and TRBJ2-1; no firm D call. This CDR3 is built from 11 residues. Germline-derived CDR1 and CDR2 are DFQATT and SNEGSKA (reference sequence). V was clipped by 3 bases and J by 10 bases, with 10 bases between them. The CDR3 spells CSASIAVEQFF. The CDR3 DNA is TGCAGTGCTAGTATAGCAGTAGAGCAGTTCTTC.

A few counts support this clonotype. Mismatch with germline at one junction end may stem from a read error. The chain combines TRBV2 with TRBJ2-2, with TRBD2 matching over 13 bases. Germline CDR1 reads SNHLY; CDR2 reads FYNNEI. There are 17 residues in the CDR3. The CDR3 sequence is CASCDPGLAGYAGELFF. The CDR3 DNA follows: TGTGCCAGCTGTGATCCGGGACTAGCGGGATACGCGGGGGAGCTGTTTTTT.

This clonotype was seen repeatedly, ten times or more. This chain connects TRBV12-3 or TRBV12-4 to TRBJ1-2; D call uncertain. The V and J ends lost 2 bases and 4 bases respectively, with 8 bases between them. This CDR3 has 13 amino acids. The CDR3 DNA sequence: TGTGCCAGCAGTTTAAGGCGGTTCTATGGCTACACCTTC. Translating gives CASSLRRFYGYTF.

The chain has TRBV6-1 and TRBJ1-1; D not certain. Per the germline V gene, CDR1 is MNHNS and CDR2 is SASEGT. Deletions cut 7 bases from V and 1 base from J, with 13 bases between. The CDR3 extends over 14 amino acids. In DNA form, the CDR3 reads TGTGCCAGCAAACTCAGCCGGGAGAACACTGAAGCTTTCTTT. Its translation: CASKLSRENTEAFF.

CDR3 bases: TGCAGTGCTAGAGACGGGAGGGCCTTCTACGAGCAGTACTTC. It encodes CSARDGRAFYEQYF. The chain is built from TRBV20-1 and TRBJ2-7; 8 bases fit TRBD2. There are 14 residues in the CDR3. Germline V CDR1 and CDR2: DFQATT, SNEGSKA (reference sequence). The trim removed 0 bases at V and 3 bases at J, leaving 4 bases unmatched.

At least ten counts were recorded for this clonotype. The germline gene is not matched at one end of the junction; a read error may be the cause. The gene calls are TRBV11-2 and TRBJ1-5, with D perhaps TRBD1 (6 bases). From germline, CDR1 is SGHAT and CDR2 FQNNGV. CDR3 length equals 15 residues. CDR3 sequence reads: CASSLGTSSSQPQHF. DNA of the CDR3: TGTGCCAGCAGCTTGGGGACATCGAGCAGTCAGCCCCAGCATTTT. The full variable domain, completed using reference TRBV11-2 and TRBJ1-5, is EAGVAQSPRYKIIEKRQSVAFWCNPISGHATLYWYQQILGQGPKLLIQFQNNGVVDDSQLPKDRFSAERLKGVDSTLKIQPAKLEDSAVYLCASSLGTSSSQPQHFGDGTRLSIL.